These 7 T cell receptor beta chains share one sample of origin, sequenced in a study of post-analysis software for immune sequencing data. Study-wide points: Patients carried 4 or 5 TRBV segments more frequently than controls did, and TRBV5-6, TRBV5-1 and TRBV20-1 were among them.

These TCRs' antigens remain unknown. TCR beta cDNA libraries had unique molecular identifiers. From the PCR reads, TCRdb called clonotypes with MiXCR, one entry per CDR3 protein. Altogether 550,000 to 700,000 distinct CDR3 sequences are present, 40% to 50% being singletons, with the ten largest covering 1.7%. Sequences were obtained from blood. The receptors stem from a girl aged 5 to 17 with multiple sclerosis.

This clonotype was detected a few times. The chain recombines TRBV7-3 with TRBJ2-5; a possible D gene is TRBD2 (6 bases). With 5 bases removed from V and 0 bases from J, the gap between germline ends came to 10 bases. The CDR3 length is 14 residues. Germline-derived CDR1 and CDR2 are SGHTA and FQGTGA. CDR3 nucleotides: TGTGCCAGCAGCCTGGGGACTCACCAAGAGACCCAGTACTTC. Residues: CASSLGTHQETQYF.

The rearrangement uses TRBV20-1 and TRBJ2-1; 7 nucleotides align to TRBD2. The germline CDR1 and CDR2 sequences are DFQATT and SNEGSKA (reference sequence). This CDR3 is built from 13 residues. V shed 6 bases and J 4 bases; nucleotides not matched to a gene: 6. The CDR3 DNA follows: TGCAGTGCCCCCGGAGCGGGGTACAATGAGCAGTTCTTC. Protein product: CSAPGAGYNEQFF.

DNA for the CDR3: TGTGCCACCAGTGACTCTGGACAGGGGATGGGAAGTGGAGAGACCCAGTACTTC. Translated: CATSDSGQGMGSGETQYF. This chain joins TRBV24-1 and TRBJ2-5, with 9 bases matching TRBD1. Unmatched junction bases numbered 15, after V lost 4 bases and J lost 4 bases. CDR3 length: 18 residues. Per germline, CDR1 KGHDR and CDR2 SFDVKD.

The chain carries TRBV20-1 and TRBJ2-1, with D hard to call. Germline lookup yields CDR1 DFQATT and CDR2 SNEGSKA (reference sequence). There are 14 residues in the CDR3. Trimming stripped 0 bases from V and 2 bases from J, with 8 bases between. For the CDR3, the DNA is TGCAGTGCTAGAGATGTAAGAACCTACAATGAGCAGTTCTTC. This codes for CSARDVRTYNEQFF.

The table lists this clonotype with many counts. The rearrangement links TRBV9 to TRBJ2-1; 8 bases map to TRBD2. The CDR3 loop spans 15 amino acids. The V gene's germline CDR1 is SGDLS and CDR2 YYNGEE. With 2 bases clipped from V and 4 bases from J, the junction kept 5 bases outside the gene matches. CDR3 in DNA: TGTGCCAGCAGCGTCGGGGTAGCGGGGTACAATGAGCAGTTCTTC. It specifies CASSVGVAGYNEQFF.

This clonotype showed up just once. The chain joins TRBV11-3 to TRBJ2-3; the match to TRBD2 covers 8 bases. The CDR3 has 13 residues. Germline assignment: CDR1 SGHNT and CDR2 YENEEA. V lost 4 bases to trimming and J lost 7 bases; unmatched junction nucleotides: 4. CDR3 coding DNA: TGTGCCAGCAGCTCCCGGACTAGCCATACGCAGTATTTT. The encoded protein is CASSSRTSHTQYF.

The chain carries TRBV10-1 and TRBJ2-1; 10 nucleotides align to TRBD2. TRBJ2-7 explains the end of the DNA better; the J call may be wrong. The CDR3 is made up of 15 amino acids. CDR1 and CDR2 (germline): WNHNN, SYGVQD (reference sequence). The DNA for the CDR3 is TGCGCCAGCAGTGAGTCAGCTAGCGGGAGCGGCGAGCAGTACTTC. This translates into CASSESASGSGEQYF.